The next 32 T cell receptor beta chains were all read from a single sample in a study of shared clonotypes between healthy human individuals. The data were produced by immunoSEQ multiplex PCR, yet TCRdb's version contains in-frame clones alone and is incomplete. The table includes some 2.1 million clones, 90% to 95% detected once. The sample was naive CD4+ T cells sorted from blood. Described subset: CD45RA+ positively selected. The source is a young man in good health.

The genes are TRBV27 and TRBJ2-1, with TRBD2 matching 9 bases. The CDR3 extends over 16 amino acids. Trimming took 3 bases from V and 10 from J; bases not matched to a gene: 13. Germline V gene data show CDR1 as MNHEY and CDR2 as SMNVEV (reference sequence). CDR3 residues: CASSFDGLAGAQEQFF. The CDR3 region has the DNA TGTGCCAGCAGTTTCGATGGGTTAGCGGGAGCTCAGGAGCAGTTCTTC.

The chain employs TRBV29-1 and TRBJ2-3, with 12 bases that match TRBD2. With V trimmed by 1 base and J by 2 bases, 1 base remained unmatched. Per germline, CDR1 SQVTM and CDR2 ANQGSEA. This CDR3 is built from 15 residues. DNA of the CDR3: TGCAGCGTTGAAGGACTAGCGGGGGACACAGATACGCAGTATTTT. This sequence encodes CSVEGLAGDTDTQYF.

This chain connects TRBV11-1 to TRBJ1-2; 9 bases map to TRBD1. V lost 5 bases to trimming and J lost 3 bases; unmatched junction nucleotides: 19. CDR1 SGHAT and CDR2 FQDESV come from the germline V gene (reference sequence). This CDR3 has 19 amino acids. CDR3 region: CASSARNPVPGQGYYGYTF. The CDR3 DNA reads TGTGCCAGCAGCGCTAGAAACCCGGTCCCGGGACAGGGATACTATGGCTACACCTTC.

The V call is TRBV6-5, the J call TRBJ1-3; the D is unclear. The CDR3 runs 14 residues. The V gene lost 5 bases and the J gene lost 2 bases, with 10 bases spanning the gap. Germline V gene data show CDR1 as MNHEY and CDR2 as SVGAGI. The CDR3 protein is CASSLRHPGNTIYF. DNA for the CDR3: TGTGCCAGCAGTCTCAGACACCCTGGAAACACCATATATTTT.

V gene TRBV27 combines with J gene TRBJ2-7; 10 bases map to TRBD2. There are 15 residues in the CDR3. Germline assignment: CDR1 MNHEY and CDR2 SMNVEV (reference sequence). J lost 1 base, V lost 2 bases, and 2 bases had no gene match. The chain's CDR3 is CASSLEAGGSYEQYF. CDR3 sequence (DNA): TGTGCCAGCAGTTTAGAAGCGGGAGGGTCCTACGAGCAGTACTTC.

The chain joins TRBV19 to TRBJ2-5; the match to TRBD2 covers 13 bases. The V and J ends lost 10 bases and 4 bases, in that order; junction bases with no gene match: 12. CDR1 and CDR2 (germline): LNHDA, SQIVND (reference sequence). This CDR3 contains 16 residues. In DNA, the CDR3 is TGTGCCAATAAAACTAGCGGGAGGGCCGAAGGAGAGACCCAGTACTTC. Its translation: CANKTSGRAEGETQYF.

The chain joins TRBV10-3 to TRBJ2-2, with 7 nucleotides matching TRBD1. The CDR3 loop spans 16 amino acids. CDR1 is ENHRY and CDR2 is SYGVKD in the germline V gene. Trimming at V came to 4 bases and at J to 6 bases, leaving 11 bases not matched to a gene. CDR3 nucleotides: TGTGCCATCAGTGGAGGACAGGCCAGAGTGCCCGGGGAGCTGTTTTTT. This encodes CAISGGQARVPGELFF.

This chain links TRBV5-3 with TRBJ2-6, with a possible D match to TRBD1 (5 bases). TRBV5-3 is an ORF, and what it does is uncertain. CDR3 length: 15 residues. V lost 0 bases, J lost 1 base, and 5 bases lay in between. The CDR3 loop reads CARSLEGSGANVLTF. CDR3 bases: TGTGCCAGAAGCTTGGAGGGGTCTGGGGCCAACGTCCTGACTTTC.

The rearrangement joins TRBV2 to TRBJ1-2; D unclear. The CDR3 covers 14 residues. The V gene lost 5 bases and the J gene lost 7 bases, with 17 bases spanning the gap. Germline V gene lookup returns CDR1 SNHLY and CDR2 FYNNEI. The CDR3 nucleotides are TGTGCCAGCAGTATCACGCAGGATGCTGTTGGCTACACCTTC. This codes for CASSITQDAVGYTF.

The rearrangement uses TRBV4-2 and TRBJ2-1; 7 bases are a match to TRBD2. Germline V CDR1 and CDR2: LGHNA, YNFKEQ. V shed 4 bases, J shed 6 bases, and the junction held 9 bases outside the gene matches. This CDR3 spans 15 amino acids. DNA of the CDR3: TGTGCCAGCAGCCCAGCCGGACTAGTCGGCAATGAGCAGTTCTTC. This sequence encodes CASSPAGLVGNEQFF.

The chain has TRBV27 and TRBJ1-2; the D gene is possibly TRBD1 (6 bases). This CDR3 is built from 13 residues. V dropped 3 bases and J dropped 7 bases, with 12 bases sitting between them. CDR1 MNHEY and CDR2 SMNVEV come from the germline V gene (reference sequence). The CDR3 nucleotides read TGTGCCAGCAGTTTCTCGGGGGCTGGTGGCTACACCTTC. Encoded protein: CASSFSGAGGYTF.

A word on this clone: Other DNA sequences in this specimen translate into the identical CDR3. V gene TRBV7-9 combines with J gene TRBJ2-5; D perhaps matches TRBD2 (6 bases). Germline values: CDR1 SEHNR, CDR2 FQNEAQ (reference sequence). The CDR3 runs 14 residues. Trimming left V 0 bases short and J 5 bases short, with 10 bases between. The CDR3 DNA is TGTGCCAGCAGCTTAGCTCTAGGGAGGGAGACCCAGTACTTC. Translating gives CASSLALGRETQYF.

The J gene is TRBJ2-1, the V gene TRBV7-9; no firm D call. The ends were cut back, 2 bases at V and 6 bases at J, with 11 bases in the middle. This CDR3 comprises 14 residues. Germline-derived CDR1 and CDR2 are SEHNR and FQNEAQ (reference sequence). CDR3 DNA: TGTGCCAGCAGCTTATCCTTGCTTACCAATGAGCAGTTCTTC. It encodes CASSLSLLTNEQFF. Based on the CDR3 plus reference TRBV7-9 and TRBJ2-1, the full variable domain is DTGVSQNPRHKITKRGQNVTFRCDPISEHNRLYWYRQTLGQGPEFLTYFQNEAQLEKSRLLSDRFSAERPKGSFSTLEIQRTEQGDSAMYLCASSLSLLTNEQFFGPGTRLTVL.

This clone has just one count. The chain uses TRBV9 and TRBJ2-7; 7 bases line up with TRBD2. V was pared by 0 bases and J by 5 bases, with 8 bases of the junction left unmatched. Germline CDR1 reads SGDLS; CDR2 reads YYNGEE. The CDR3 is made up of 15 amino acids. The CDR3 region is CASSVVWGGRDEQYF. In DNA form, the CDR3 reads TGTGCCAGCAGCGTAGTTTGGGGGGGTCGAGACGAGCAGTACTTC.

Comment on this clone: The limits of the CDR3 on the DNA are not certain, so only TCRdb's listed CDR3 is given. The gene calls are TRBV4-1 and TRBJ2-1; the table's D gene call, TRBD2, was not cross checked with the DNA. CDR1 and CDR2 (germline): MGHRA, YSYEKL. The CDR3 numbers 16 amino acids, ends counted. CDR3 in amino acids: CASSQFFGIRANEQFF.

This clone was recorded only once. It is likely a read error: a sequence one base away is far more abundant. The rearrangement uses TRBV27 and TRBJ2-2; D remains ambiguous. The germline V gene has CDR1 MNHEY and CDR2 SMNVEV (reference sequence). The CDR3 length is 15 residues. The V and J ends lost 5 bases and 6 bases respectively, with 16 bases between them. The CDR3 region has the DNA TGTGCCAGCAGTGTAAACATGGGTAGAGCCGGGGAGCTGTTTTTT. This encodes CASSVNMGRAGELFF.

CDR3 sequence: CASSYSGRLGMGAFF. The DNA for the CDR3 is TGTGCCAGCAGTTACTCAGGAAGGCTTGGAATGGGAGCTTTCTTT. The chain employs TRBV6-5 and TRBJ1-1; D uncertain. Looked up from germline, CDR1 is MNHEY and CDR2 is SVGAGI. CDR3 length: 15 residues. With 0 bases removed from V and 10 bases from J, the gap between germline ends came to 18 bases.

V and J are TRBV4-1 and TRBJ2-7, with a weak D call TRBD2 (5 bases). The CDR3 loop spans 14 amino acids. Per germline, CDR1 MGHRA and CDR2 YSYEKL. The ends were cut back, 3 bases at V and 1 base at J, with 10 bases in the middle. The CDR3, as DNA: TGCGCCAGCAGCCACGGACTGAGTTCCTACGAGCAGTACTTC. As protein: CASSHGLSSYEQYF.

V gene TRBV30 combines with J gene TRBJ1-2; a weak D match, TRBD1 (5 bases). V was pared by 1 base and J by 8 bases, with 8 bases between. CDR1 and CDR2 (germline): GTSNPN, SVGIG (reference sequence). The CDR3 contains 11 residues. CDR3 residues: CAWSAGPGYTF. CDR3 nucleotide sequence: TGTGCCTGGAGTGCGGGACCCGGCTACACCTTC.

The chain combines TRBV6-6 with TRBJ1-4; perhaps TRBD1 as D (6 bases). Germline V lookup: CDR1 MNHNY, CDR2 SVGAGI (reference sequence). CDR3 size: 15 residues. The V end was cut by 4 bases, the J end by 5 bases, with 14 bases between. The CDR3: CASSFTGNNNEKLFF. CDR3 DNA sequence: TGTGCCAGCAGTTTCACAGGGAACAACAATGAAAAACTGTTTTTT.

The rearrangement uses TRBV6-1 and TRBJ1-4, with D unresolved. Trimming left V 0 bases short and J 7 bases short, with 9 bases between. Per the germline V gene, CDR1 is MNHNS and CDR2 is SASEGT. The CDR3 is 14 amino acids. For the CDR3, the DNA is TGTGCCAGCAGTGAAGCTAGGTTCTTTGAAAAACTGTTTTTT. Translation: CASSEARFFEKLFF.

The genes are TRBV19 and TRBJ1-4, with no clear D. The V end was cut by 4 bases, the J end by 0 bases, with 18 bases between. Germline CDR1 reads LNHDA; CDR2 reads SQIVND (reference sequence). The length of the CDR3 is 18 residues. The CDR3 reads CASSSPGVIRATNEKLFF. CDR3 bases: TGTGCCAGTAGTAGTCCAGGCGTGATTAGAGCAACTAATGAAAAACTGTTTTTT.

This clone has only one observation. The gene calls are TRBV29-1 and TRBJ2-3; tentative D call: TRBD2 (6 bases). The CDR3 spans 13 residues. Germline assignment: CDR1 SQVTM and CDR2 ANQGSEA. The V gene lost 6 bases and the J gene lost 3 bases, with 13 bases spanning the gap. This CDR3 reads CSVGGVNTDTQYF. The CDR3 bases are TGCAGCGTAGGCGGGGTGAATACAGATACGCAGTATTTT.

The chain carries TRBV11-2 and TRBJ1-4, with D possibly being TRBD1 (5 bases). This CDR3 contains 15 residues. Looked up from germline, CDR1 is SGHAT and CDR2 is FQNNGV. Between the trimmed V and J ends, which lost 4 bases and 0 bases, there was a span of 9 bases. The CDR3 nucleotides read TGTGCCAGCAGCTCTTTGGGGGCAACTAATGAAAAACTGTTTTTT. It specifies CASSSLGATNEKLFF.

Concerning this clone: The same CDR3 also results from other DNA sequences found in this sample. V and J are TRBV6-5 and TRBJ2-3, with D possibly being TRBD2 (6 bases). Trimming shortened V by 5 bases and J by 0 bases, and 6 bases separated the two germline ends. The CDR3 extends over 13 amino acids. The germline CDR1 and CDR2 sequences are MNHEY and SVGAGI. In DNA, the CDR3 is TGTGCCAGCAGTCGGGGGAGCACAGATACGCAGTATTTT. Translation: CASSRGSTDTQYF.

This clone was recorded once. V gene TRBV7-9 combines with J gene TRBJ2-1; TRBD2 aligns across 13 bases. Germline CDR1 SEHNR, CDR2 FQNEAQ (reference sequence). The V and J ends lost 5 bases and 7 bases, in that order; junction bases with no gene match: 5. The CDR3 consists of 15 residues. The CDR3 reads CASSAGTSGENEQFF. CDR3 bases: TGTGCCAGCAGCGCCGGGACTAGCGGGGAGAATGAGCAGTTCTTC.

In DNA, the CDR3 is TGCGCCAGCAGCTTGGACCTAGGGACTAGCGGGACGACCGGGGAGCTGTTTTTT. It yields the protein CASSLDLGTSGTTGELFF. V and J are TRBV5-1 and TRBJ2-2; 13 nucleotides agree with TRBD2. With V trimmed by 0 bases and J by 5 bases, 7 bases remained unmatched. Germline V gene lookup returns CDR1 SGHRS and CDR2 YFSETQ. The CDR3 runs to 18 residues.

The chain links TRBV5-1 to TRBJ2-7; D could derive from TRBD1 or TRBD2 (5 bases each). Trimming removed 7 bases from V and 2 bases from J, with 16 bases in between. Per germline, CDR1 SGHRS and CDR2 YFSETQ. The length of the CDR3 is 14 residues. This CDR3 reads CASSSGTEAYEQYF. In DNA form, the CDR3 reads TGCGCCAGCTCCTCCGGGACGGAAGCCTACGAGCAGTACTTC. The variable domain in full, completed from reference TRBV5-1 and TRBJ2-7, reads KAGVTQTPRYLIKTRGQQVTLSCSPISGHRSVSWYQQTPGQGLQFLFEYFSETQRNKGNFPGRFSGRQFSNSRSEMNVSTLELGDSALYLCASSSGTEAYEQYFGPGTRLTVT.

The V and J genes are TRBV2 and TRBJ2-1, with TRBD2 identical over 7 bases. Trimming took 6 bases from V and 6 from J; bases not matched to a gene: 8. The CDR3 runs 14 residues. CDR1 and CDR2 from the germline V gene are SNHLY and FYNNEI. The CDR3 region has the DNA TGTGCCAGCAGACCAACTAGCGTGCGCAATGAGCAGTTCTTC. Translation gives CASRPTSVRNEQFF.

V gene TRBV5-1 combines with J gene TRBJ2-3; D is perhaps TRBD1 (6 bases). The CDR3 is made up of 17 amino acids. The germline V and J ends were trimmed by 3 bases and 1 base, with 18 bases remaining between them. Looked up from germline, CDR1 is SGHRS and CDR2 is YFSETQ. The CDR3 region is CASSSKPTGPGTDTQYF. The CDR3 DNA follows: TGCGCCAGCAGCTCGAAGCCCACAGGGCCGGGCACAGATACGCAGTATTTT.

The chain employs TRBV6-5 and TRBJ2-7; 9 bases line up with TRBD1. Germline CDR1 reads MNHEY; CDR2 reads SVGAGI. V was pared by 6 bases and J by 3 bases, with 9 bases of the junction left unmatched. The CDR3 consists of 15 residues. In DNA, the CDR3 is TGTGCCAGCAGAGCCACCGGGACAGGGCGCTACGAGCAGTACTTC. Its protein product is CASRATGTGRYEQYF.

The gene calls are TRBV6-5 and TRBJ2-2; D might be TRBD1 (5 bases). CDR3 size: 14 residues. The germline V gene has CDR1 MNHEY and CDR2 SVGAGI. V was shortened by 6 bases and J by 0 bases, with 8 bases between the two germline ends. DNA of the CDR3: TGTGCCAGCAGGGACATTTCGAACACCGGGGAGCTGTTTTTT. This sequence encodes CASRDISNTGELFF.